This TCR beta chain appears in the sequencing data of a study of graft-versus-host responses after intestinal transplantation. Study summary: Anti-thymocyte globulin induction preceded about 3 years of tacrolimus and steroid maintenance in all recipients.

The repertoire was sequenced with immunoSEQ multiplex PCR; TCRdb's copy has only in-frame clones and lacks some. The table lists 100,000 to 120,000 clones, just under 95% of them singletons. The germline gives CDR1 SGHTA, CDR2 FQGTGA. The V and J ends lost 4 bases and 8 bases respectively, with 18 bases between them. The CDR3 totals 15 residues. Comments on this clone: Its specificity is not known.

Material: unstimulated CD8+ T cells sorted from spleen or lymph node cells, obtained before intestinal transplant. The sequence derives from a human donor who received an intestinal transplant. The rearrangement uses TRBV7-3 and TRBJ2-1, with D perhaps matching TRBD1 (5 bases). The CDR3 bases are TGTGCCAGCAGCTCCCTTGGGGCAGGGCGCGATGAGCAGTTCTTC. Amino acid sequence: CASSSLGAGRDEQFF. The variable domain in full, completed from reference TRBV7-3 and TRBJ2-1, reads GAGVSQTPSNKVTEKGKYVELRCDPISGHTALYWYRQSLGQGPEFLIYFQGTGAADDSGLPNDRFFAVRPEGSVSTLKIQRTERGDSAVYLCASSSLGAGRDEQFFGPGTRLTVL.